This T cell receptor (beta chain) comes out of a study of cytomegalovirus exposure and HLA in healthy donors. Study findings and constraints: With DRB1 most and HLA-C fewest, TCR association rates differed between HLA loci in a later analysis.

It was with 60 Vbeta and 13 Jbeta primers that the PCR ran. Authors' methods: Roughly 10 million shared chains were among approximately 80 million unique TCR beta chains counted in a later analysis. Repertoires were generated with immunoSEQ multiplex PCR, while TCRdb's copy carries only in-frame clones and drops some. That table supplies the V and J calls and clone size; D and trimming were determined from the DNA. The sample holds under 200,000 clones; about 12% are singletons and the top ten take 7.8%. Trimming stripped 0 bases from V and 4 bases from J, with 10 bases between. Germline V gene lookup returns CDR1 LNHNV and CDR2 YYDKDF (reference sequence). CDR3 length: 14 amino acids. A remark on this clone: No antigen is known for it.

The J gene is TRBJ2-7, the V gene TRBV15, with TRBD2 as a possible D gene (5 bases). The sequence came from a man aged 50-59 years in good health and CMV-seropositive. Input material: PBMCs. The DNA for the CDR3 is TGTGCCACCAGCAGAGAGGGGTCGGGATACGAGCAGTACTTC. This gives the protein CATSREGSGYEQYF.